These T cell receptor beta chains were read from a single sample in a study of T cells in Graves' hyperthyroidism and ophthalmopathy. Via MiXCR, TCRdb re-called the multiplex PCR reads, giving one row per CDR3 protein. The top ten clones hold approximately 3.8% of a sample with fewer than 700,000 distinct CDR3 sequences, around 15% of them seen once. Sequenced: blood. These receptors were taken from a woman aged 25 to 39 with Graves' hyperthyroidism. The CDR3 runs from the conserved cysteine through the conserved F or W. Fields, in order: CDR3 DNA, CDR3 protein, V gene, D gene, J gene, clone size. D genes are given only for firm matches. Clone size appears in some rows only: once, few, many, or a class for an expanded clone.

cdr3_nt: TGCGCCAGCAGCGGCGGGACAGGGACCTACAATGAGCAGTTCTTC
cdr3_aa: CASSGGTGTYNEQFF
v_call: TRBV5-1
d_call: TRBD1
j_call: TRBJ2-1
clone_size: few

cdr3_nt: TGTGCCAGCAGTTATCGAGGCGGGCTCAGCTCCTACGAGCAGTACTTC
cdr3_aa: CASSYRGGLSSYEQYF
v_call: TRBV27
d_call: NA
j_call: TRBJ2-7
clone_size: many

cdr3_nt: TGTGCCAGCAGTCCCGATATCGAGCTAGAAAAACTGTTTTTT
cdr3_aa: CASSPDIELEKLFF
v_call: TRBV3-1
d_call: NA
j_call: TRBJ1-4
clone_size: NA

cdr3_nt: TGTGCCAGCAGCTTAACCCACGGCTACGAGCAGTACTTC
cdr3_aa: CASSLTHGYEQYF
v_call: TRBV7-3
d_call: NA
j_call: TRBJ2-7
clone_size: NA

cdr3_nt: TGTGCCAGCAGTTACTCGGGACAGGGGGTAGATCAGCCCCAGCATTTT
cdr3_aa: CASSYSGQGVDQPQHF
v_call: TRBV6-6
d_call: TRBD1
j_call: TRBJ1-5
clone_size: many

cdr3_nt: TGTGCCAGCAGCGTAGGGGAATTGGGGAACACTGAAGCTTTCTTT
cdr3_aa: CASSVGELGNTEAFF
v_call: TRBV9
d_call: NA
j_call: TRBJ1-1
clone_size: many

cdr3_nt: TGTGCCAGCAGCTTATACGGGAGCTCCTATAATTCACCCCTCCACTTT
cdr3_aa: CASSLYGSSYNSPLHF
v_call: TRBV7-2
d_call: NA
j_call: TRBJ1-6
clone_size: many

cdr3_nt: TGTGCCAGCAGCGCTCATCGGACAGGGGGGCTCTACGAGCAGTACTTC
cdr3_aa: CASSAHRTGGLYEQYF
v_call: TRBV27
d_call: TRBD1
j_call: TRBJ2-7
clone_size: many

cdr3_nt: TGTGCCAGCAGCTTACTGGCAAGTCGGAACTATGGCTACACCTTC
cdr3_aa: CASSLLASRNYGYTF
v_call: TRBV7-9
d_call: NA
j_call: TRBJ1-2
clone_size: NA

cdr3_nt: TGCAGTGCTAGGGTCGTGACTGGGGCCAACGTCCTGACTTTC
cdr3_aa: CSARVVTGANVLTF
v_call: TRBV20-1
d_call: NA
j_call: TRBJ2-6
clone_size: NA

cdr3_nt: TGTGCCACCAGGATGCAGGGGGGCAATGAGCAGTTCTTC
cdr3_aa: CATRMQGGNEQFF
v_call: TRBV24-1
d_call: NA
j_call: TRBJ2-1
clone_size: NA

cdr3_nt: TGTGCCAGCAGATCGGGACAGGCACTCTACGAGCAGTACTTC
cdr3_aa: CASRSGQALYEQYF
v_call: TRBV28
d_call: TRBD1
j_call: TRBJ2-7
clone_size: many

cdr3_nt: TGTGCCAGCATCCCTAGGGGGGGAGGAATCGGGTACGAGCAGTACTTC
cdr3_aa: CASIPRGGGIGYEQYF
v_call: TRBV28
d_call: NA
j_call: TRBJ2-7
clone_size: many

cdr3_nt: TGTGCCAGCAGCCGTAGCGGGCCCAGTTCCTACGAGCAGTACTTC
cdr3_aa: CASSRSGPSSYEQYF
v_call: TRBV28
d_call: TRBD2
j_call: TRBJ2-7
clone_size: many

cdr3_nt: TGTGCCAGCAGTGGTCTAGCGAACAATGAGCAGTTCTTC
cdr3_aa: CASSGLANNEQFF
v_call: TRBV2
d_call: NA
j_call: TRBJ2-1
clone_size: few

cdr3_nt: TGTGCCAGTAGTATAGTTCGGAGTCCCAATGAGCAGTTCTTC
cdr3_aa: CASSIVRSPNEQFF
v_call: TRBV19
d_call: NA
j_call: TRBJ2-1
clone_size: NA

cdr3_nt: TGCGCCAGCAGCTTGGACGGAACCACAGATACGCAGTATTTT
cdr3_aa: CASSLDGTTDTQYF
v_call: TRBV5-1
d_call: NA
j_call: TRBJ2-3
clone_size: many

cdr3_nt: TGTGCCAGCAGCTTGAACGAGTGGGCTCACTATGGCTACACCTTC
cdr3_aa: CASSLNEWAHYGYTF
v_call: TRBV11-2
d_call: NA
j_call: TRBJ1-2
clone_size: many